This T cell receptor beta chain appears in the sequencing data of a study of human T cells and chemical hapten exposure. A few counts support this clonotype. One entry per CDR3 protein results from TCRdb running MiXCR on the RACE reads. The sample includes 80,000 to 95,000 distinct CDR3 sequences, roughly 9.1% seen only once; the top ten take 3.6%. The ends were cut back, 8 bases at V and 0 bases at J, with 11 bases in the middle. The CDR3 is 13 residues long. CDR1 and CDR2 from the germline V gene are LGHDT and YNNKEL (reference sequence). Stated time point: pre-sensitization, week 0. Treatment reported: therapeutic diphenylcyclopropenone sensitization with weekly scalp DPC.

The material was whole blood, obtained in connection with sensitization to the hapten diphenylcyclopropenone (DPC). The chain combines TRBV3-1 with TRBJ2-7; D is perhaps TRBD2 (6 bases). The clonotype comes from a woman aged 40 to 55 with alopecia areata. Some clones in this sample may be carry-over from other donors' samples. The CDR3 coding sequence is TGTGCCAGCGCGGGGAGAAGCTCCTACGAGCAGTACTTC. It yields the protein CASAGRSSYEQYF.